Each of the 5 T cell receptor beta chains below was sequenced from the same sample in a study of cytomegalovirus exposure and HLA in healthy donors. Data came from immunoSEQ multiplex PCR; TCRdb stores just in-frame clones and leaves some out. The sample has approximately 90,000 clones, approximately 93% seen once. Sequencing input: PBMCs. Receptor source: a woman aged 25 to 39 in good health and CMV-seropositive.

The chain couples TRBV5-1 to TRBJ2-1; 8 positions agree with TRBD2. The V gene's germline CDR1 is SGHRS and CDR2 YFSETQ. The length of the CDR3 is 14 residues. The V gene end was trimmed by 5 bases and the J gene end by 3 bases; junction bases not matched to a gene: 4. The CDR3 here is CASRSLAGYNEQFF. As DNA, the CDR3 is TGCGCCAGCAGGTCCCTAGCGGGCTACAATGAGCAGTTCTTC.

V and J are TRBV9 and TRBJ1-3; a weak D match, TRBD1 (5 bases). CDR3 size: 16 residues. Trimming cost V 3 bases and J 9 bases, with 22 bases left between them. The V gene's germline CDR1 is SGDLS and CDR2 YYNGEE. The CDR3 spells CASSGTGPQVGGTIYF. The DNA of the CDR3 is TGTGCCAGCAGCGGAACAGGTCCCCAGGTCGGCGGCACCATATATTTT.

V gene TRBV5-3 combines with J gene TRBJ2-3; 8 nucleotides match TRBD2. TRBV5-3 is classed as an ORF, of uncertain function. V lost 2 bases, J lost 3 bases, and 5 bases stayed unmatched. This CDR3 is built from 15 residues. CDR3 nucleotide sequence: TGTGCCAGAAGCTTAGGCCCTAGCGGGACAGATACGCAGTATTTT. This gives the protein CARSLGPSGTDTQYF.

The gene calls are TRBV15 and TRBJ2-7, with 11 bases that match TRBD2. Trimming at V came to 1 base and at J to 3 bases, leaving 8 bases not matched to a gene. This CDR3 has 17 amino acids. The germline CDR1 and CDR2 sequences are LNHNV and YYDKDF (reference sequence). CDR3 sequence: CATSRGETSGSFYEQYF. Here the CDR3 DNA reads TGTGCCACCAGCAGAGGCGAAACTAGCGGGAGTTTCTACGAGCAGTACTTC. Together with reference TRBV15 and TRBJ2-7, the CDR3 gives the full variable domain: DAMVIQNPRYQVTQFGKPVTLSCSQTLNHNVMYWYQQKSSQAPKLLFHYYDKDFNNEADTPDNFQSRRPNTSFCFLDIRSPGLGDTAMYLCATSRGETSGSFYEQYFGPGTRLTVT.

The chain links TRBV7-6 to TRBJ2-2, with 9 bases identical to TRBD1. Germline V lookup: CDR1 SGHVS, CDR2 FNYEAQ. V was clipped by 5 bases and J by 6 bases; unmatched bases: 1. CDR3 length: 13 residues. This chain's CDR3 is CASSRTGAGELFF. CDR3 DNA: TGTGCCAGCAGCCGGACAGGGGCCGGGGAGCTGTTTTTT.